What follows are 25 T cell receptor beta chains derived from one specimen sequenced in a study of early T cells in non-severe SARS-CoV-2 infection. TCRdb re-called the 5' RACE reads through MiXCR, storing one row per CDR3 protein. The sample carries about 83,000 distinct CDR3 sequences, roughly a tenth recorded once. This specimen consisted of whole blood, obtained at baseline. The receptors here all came from an adult who was a healthcare worker with PCR-confirmed SARS-CoV-2 infection or an uninfected control (not recorded which).

V and J are TRBV30 and TRBJ2-1, with 7 bases that match TRBD2. The CDR3 is made up of 16 amino acids. V gave up 3 bases and J gave up 2 bases; unmatched junction bases: 10. Germline CDR1 and CDR2: GTSNPN and SVGIG (reference sequence). The CDR3 coding sequence is TGTGCCTGGAGGGGACTAACCGAGCGGCCCTACAATGAGCAGTTCTTC. The encoded protein is CAWRGLTERPYNEQFF.

This clonotype turned up a few times. This chain connects TRBV28 to TRBJ1-5; D ambiguous. Germline CDR1 and CDR2: MDHEN and SYDVKM. The CDR3 has 15 residues. V shed 4 bases and J shed 6 bases, with 16 bases lying between them. The DNA for the CDR3 is TGTGCCAGCAGTTGGGCCCGGGGTGAGTCTCAGCCCCAGCATTTT. Translated: CASSWARGESQPQHF.

This clonotype was recorded a few times. The gene calls are TRBV5-5 and TRBJ1-5, with D possibly TRBD1 on 6 matching bases. The CDR3 spans 15 residues. V dropped 1 base and J dropped 5 bases, with 13 bases sitting between them. Germline CDR1 is SGHKS and CDR2 is YYEKEE (reference sequence). The CDR3 spells CASSLRDRFDQPQHF. The DNA for the CDR3 is TGTGCCAGCAGCTTGCGCGACAGGTTTGATCAGCCCCAGCATTTT.

This clonotype was found many times. The chain links TRBV11-2 to TRBJ2-6; D is possibly TRBD2 (5 bases). Between the trimmed V and J ends, which lost 5 bases and 4 bases, there was a span of 12 bases. This CDR3 comprises 15 residues. CDR1 and CDR2 from the germline V gene are SGHAT and FQNNGV. This chain's CDR3 is CASSPGGSGANVLTF. The CDR3 DNA sequence: TGTGCCAGCAGCCCTGGCGGGTCCGGGGCCAACGTCCTGACTTTC.

The chain couples TRBV20-1 to TRBJ1-5, with D perhaps matching TRBD1 (6 bases). Trimming removed 5 bases from V and 3 bases from J, with 14 bases in between. This CDR3 spans 14 amino acids. Germline V lookup: CDR1 DFQATT, CDR2 SNEGSKA (reference sequence). CDR3 DNA: TGCAGTGCTGTCAAGGGGGTCCCCAATCAGCCCCAGCATTTT. This translates into CSAVKGVPNQPQHF.

The chain employs TRBV11-1 and TRBJ2-5, with TRBD1 as a possible D gene (6 bases). The CDR3 loop spans 13 amino acids. With 5 bases removed from V and 3 bases from J, the gap between germline ends came to 10 bases. Germline V gene lookup returns CDR1 SGHAT and CDR2 FQDESV (reference sequence). The CDR3, as DNA: TGTGCCAGCAGCCCACGACAGGAAGAGACCCAGTACTTC. Its protein product is CASSPRQEETQYF.

There are a few counts of this clonotype. The gene calls are TRBV5-1 and TRBJ2-3, with D possibly being TRBD1 or TRBD2 (5 bases each). The ends were cut back, 7 bases at V and 6 bases at J, with 15 bases in the middle. The CDR3 has 13 amino acids. Germline loops: CDR1 SGHRS, CDR2 YFSETQ. In nucleotides, the CDR3 is TGCGCCAGCGGGACCAACTCCGGGGATACGCAGTATTTT. This sequence encodes CASGTNSGDTQYF.

The sample holds many counts of this clonotype. The chain carries TRBV18 and TRBJ1-2; D is ambiguous. Trimming took off 6 bases at V and 6 bases at J, with 11 bases between the two ends. The CDR3 has 12 amino acids. Per the germline V gene, CDR1 is KGHSH and CDR2 is LQKENI. CDR3 region: CASSIYGDGYTF. CDR3 DNA sequence: TGTGCCAGCTCCATTTACGGCGATGGCTACACCTTC.

This clonotype was picked up a small number of times. This chain uses TRBV2 with TRBJ1-5; tentatively, D is TRBD1 (5 bases). The CDR3 totals 14 residues. Per the germline V gene, CDR1 is SNHLY and CDR2 is FYNNEI. V lost 11 bases and J lost 1, with 15 bases in between. Written as DNA, the CDR3 is TGTGCCGCGGGGGAGGGGAGAAGCAATCAGCCCCAGCATTTT. Protein: CAAGEGRSNQPQHF.

The sample holds many counts of this clonotype. The gene calls are TRBV9 and TRBJ1-2; perhaps TRBD1 as D (6 bases). There are 15 residues in the CDR3. Trimming took off 0 bases at V and 1 base at J, with 10 bases between the two ends. Germline V gene sequence: CDR1 SGDLS, CDR2 YYNGEE. This CDR3 is CASSVAPDSNYGYTF. The DNA of the CDR3 is TGTGCCAGCAGCGTAGCCCCGGACAGTAACTATGGCTACACCTTC.

This clonotype has a count of ten or more. The genes are TRBV6-1 and TRBJ2-3; 9 nucleotides line up with TRBD2. Per the germline V gene, CDR1 is MNHNS and CDR2 is SASEGT. V lost 2 bases to trimming and J lost 6 bases; unmatched junction nucleotides: 15. The CDR3 totals 18 residues. CDR3 nucleotide sequence: TGTGCCAGCAGTGAACGCCCAAACATAGCGGGAGTAAGCGATACGCAGTATTTT. Translating gives CASSERPNIAGVSDTQYF.

V gene TRBV7-2 combines with J gene TRBJ2-7; 8 nucleotides agree with TRBD1. V shed 8 bases and J 8 bases; nucleotides not matched to a gene: 8. CDR1 is SGHTA, CDR2 FQGNSA, per germline. This CDR3 contains 12 residues. CDR3 in DNA: TGTGCCAGCGGACCGGACAGGGCCCAGCAGTACTTC. Protein: CASGPDRAQQYF.

This chain links TRBV6-1 with TRBJ2-2; D unresolved. V lost 2 bases to trimming and J lost 0 bases, with 10 bases between them. This CDR3 spans 16 amino acids. Germline V gene sequence: CDR1 MNHNS, CDR2 SASEGT. Here the CDR3 reads CASSELKVANTGELFF. The CDR3 DNA is TGTGCCAGCAGTGAATTAAAGGTAGCGAACACCGGGGAGCTGTTTTTT.

This clonotype was picked up a small number of times. The chain carries TRBV12-3 or TRBV12-4 and TRBJ2-4; 7 positions match TRBD2. V lost 2 bases, J lost 0 bases, and 10 bases stayed unmatched. The CDR3 loop spans 18 amino acids. The CDR3 reads CASSLRLPSGVAKNIQYF. The CDR3 DNA sequence: TGTGCCAGCAGTTTAAGACTACCTAGCGGAGTAGCCAAAAACATTCAGTACTTC.

This clonotype occurred many times. V gene TRBV7-9 combines with J gene TRBJ1-1, with D possibly being TRBD1 (6 bases). The length of the CDR3 is 15 residues. Trimming stripped 2 bases from V and 8 bases from J, with 18 bases between. The germline V gene encodes CDR1 SEHNR and CDR2 FQNEAQ (reference sequence). Here the CDR3 DNA reads TGTGCCAGCAGCTTACAGGATCGGGAGCAGGGGGAAGCTTTCTTT. The encoded protein is CASSLQDREQGEAFF.

This clonotype was recorded at least ten times. This sequence joins TRBV28 and TRBJ2-4; D gene uncertain. Looked up from germline, CDR1 is MDHEN and CDR2 is SYDVKM. This CDR3 has 13 residues. V lost 8 bases and J lost 5, with 13 bases in between. DNA for the CDR3: TGTGCCAGCTACTTTGCCGGCGAAAACATTCAGTACTTC. Translated, it gives CASYFAGENIQYF.

This clonotype showed up just a few times. The chain couples TRBV3-1 to TRBJ2-1, with D perhaps TRBD2 (6 bases). Trimming cost V 0 bases and J 5 bases, with 14 bases left between them. This CDR3 spans 16 amino acids. CDR1 is LGHDT, CDR2 YNNKEL, per germline (reference sequence). The CDR3 region has the DNA TGTGCCAGCAGCCAAGAGCCGGCGGGATTCGACAATGAGCAGTTCTTC. Translating it yields CASSQEPAGFDNEQFF.

This clonotype is a singleton in its sample. The rearrangement joins TRBV18 to TRBJ2-3; 7 bases agree with TRBD2. After removal of 0 bases from V and 0 bases from J, the junction contained 6 bases not matched to a gene. In germline, CDR1 is KGHSH, CDR2 LQKENI. This CDR3 region has 17 residues. Here the CDR3 reads CASSPPVRETSTDTQYF. Here the CDR3 DNA reads TGTGCCAGCTCACCACCAGTGCGGGAGACTAGCACAGATACGCAGTATTTT.

The chain couples TRBV18 to TRBJ2-5; tentatively, D is TRBD2 (5 bases). The germline CDR1 and CDR2 sequences are KGHSH and LQKENI. The CDR3 has 14 residues. With 3 bases removed from V and 4 bases from J, the gap between germline ends came to 12 bases. The CDR3, as DNA: TGTGCCAGCTCACCCCCTGAGGGAACAGAGACCCAGTACTTC. Its protein is CASSPPEGTETQYF.

This clonotype occurred many times. The DNA for the CDR3 is TGTGCCAGCACCGAGACAGGGCAACACTACGAGCAGTACTTC. Its translation: CASTETGQHYEQYF. V and J are TRBV6-6 and TRBJ2-7; TRBD1 aligns across 7 bases. V shed 7 bases and J 3 bases; nucleotides not matched to a gene: 9. The germline gives CDR1 MNHNY, CDR2 SVGAGI (reference sequence). The CDR3 loop spans 14 amino acids.

The genes are TRBV5-4 and TRBJ2-2, with D maybe TRBD1 (6 bases). Deletions cut 5 bases from V and 0 bases from J, with 11 bases between. Per the germline V gene, CDR1 is SGHNT and CDR2 is YYREEE (reference sequence). The CDR3 is 15 amino acids. CDR3: CASSFGQTNTGELFF. The DNA for the CDR3 is TGTGCCAGCAGTTTCGGACAGACGAACACCGGGGAGCTGTTTTTT.

The rearrangement joins TRBV27 to TRBJ2-7; D possibly corresponds to TRBD2 (5 bases). This CDR3 has 16 residues. Trimming removed 2 bases at V and 7 bases at J, with 21 bases between. The germline V gene has CDR1 MNHEY and CDR2 SMNVEV (reference sequence). For the CDR3, the DNA is TGTGCCAGCAGTTTAAGGAGAAGCGGACCTCCGCGGGAGCAGTACTTC. Protein product: CASSLRRSGPPREQYF.

The chain joins TRBV5-1 to TRBJ2-3; 7 positions agree with TRBD2. This CDR3 has 14 residues. Trimming took 7 bases from V and 4 from J; bases not matched to a gene: 9. Germline-derived CDR1 and CDR2 are SGHRS and YFSETQ. CDR3 DNA: TGCGCCAGCCGGGCGGGAGAGGACGCAGATACGCAGTATTTT. This gives the protein CASRAGEDADTQYF.

This clonotype was found a few times. This sequence joins TRBV25-1 and TRBJ2-3, with 8 nucleotides matching TRBD1. Unmatched junction bases numbered 16, after V lost 6 bases and J lost 2 bases. The CDR3 spans 18 residues. Germline CDR1 MGHDK, CDR2 SYGVNS. CDR3 in amino acids: CASSGREQGAFLTDTQYF. CDR3 nucleotides: TGTGCCAGCAGCGGCCGGGAGCAGGGGGCATTCCTCACAGATACGCAGTATTTT.

There are a few counts of this clonotype. V usage is TRBV3-1 and J usage is TRBJ2-3; 11 bases are a match to TRBD2. CDR1 and CDR2 from the germline V gene are LGHDT and YNNKEL (reference sequence). The CDR3 length is 14 residues. V trimming: 6 bases; J trimming: 6 bases; junction bases outside the gene matches: 5. As DNA, the CDR3 is TGTGCCAGCAGGCTAGCGGGAGGAGGGGATACGCAGTATTTT. Its translation: CASRLAGGGDTQYF.